This T cell receptor (beta chain) was recovered during a study of cytomegalovirus exposure and HLA in healthy donors. Background on the study: There were several hundred genotyped donors. Of these, 81% fell in the genetic ancestry cluster associated with self-reported Caucasian donors.

The V segment lost 5 bases and the J segment 5 bases; nucleotides outside the gene matches: 2. Per the germline V gene, CDR1 is MGHRA and CDR2 is YSYEKL. The CDR3 extends over 14 amino acids. The PCR contained 60 Vbeta and 13 Jbeta primers. Per the original data handling: Roughly 10 million shared chains were among about 80 million unique TCR beta chains counted in a later analysis. Produced via immunoSEQ multiplex PCR; TCRdb's table is partial and in-frame only. The DNA gave D and trimming, while V, J and clone size come from that table. Among 220,000 or so clones, 65% to 75% were seen once, and the ten largest hold roughly 1.9%. Turning to this clone: Its antigen is unknown.

Study findings and constraints: Most TCR sequences were rare, but some public TCRs occurred in many donors. Indistinguishable V segments such as TRBV6-2 and TRBV6-3 were excluded.

The chain is built from TRBV4-1 and TRBJ2-7; 14 bases map to TRBD2. The sample taken for sequencing was PBMCs. The TCR comes from a young woman in good health and CMV-seronegative. CDR3: CASSGGLAGDEQYF. CDR3 coding DNA: TGCGCCAGCAGCGGGGGACTAGCGGGAGACGAGCAGTACTTC.